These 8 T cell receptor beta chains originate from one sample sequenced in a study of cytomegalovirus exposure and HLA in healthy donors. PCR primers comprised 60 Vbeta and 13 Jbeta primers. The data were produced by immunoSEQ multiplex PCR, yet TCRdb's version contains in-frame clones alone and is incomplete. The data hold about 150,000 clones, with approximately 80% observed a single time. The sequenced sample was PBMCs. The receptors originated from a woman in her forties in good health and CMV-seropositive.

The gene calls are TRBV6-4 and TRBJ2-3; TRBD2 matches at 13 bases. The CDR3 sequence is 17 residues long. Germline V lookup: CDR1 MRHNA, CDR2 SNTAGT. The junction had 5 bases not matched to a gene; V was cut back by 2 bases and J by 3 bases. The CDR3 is CASSDPGLAGVTDTQYF. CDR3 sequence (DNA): TGTGCCAGCAGTGACCCTGGACTAGCGGGAGTTACAGATACGCAGTATTTT.

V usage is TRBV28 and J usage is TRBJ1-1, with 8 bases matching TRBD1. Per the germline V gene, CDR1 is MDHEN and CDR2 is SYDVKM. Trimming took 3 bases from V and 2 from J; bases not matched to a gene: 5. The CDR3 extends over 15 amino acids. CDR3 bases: TGTGCCAGCAGTTTTCCGGCAGGGGGCAACACTGAAGCTTTCTTT. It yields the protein CASSFPAGGNTEAFF.

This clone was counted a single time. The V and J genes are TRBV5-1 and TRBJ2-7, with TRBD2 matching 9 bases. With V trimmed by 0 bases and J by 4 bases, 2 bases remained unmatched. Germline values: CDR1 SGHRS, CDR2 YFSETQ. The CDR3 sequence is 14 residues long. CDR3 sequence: CASSLASGTYEQYF. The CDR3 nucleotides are TGCGCCAGCAGCTTGGCTAGCGGGACGTACGAGCAGTACTTC. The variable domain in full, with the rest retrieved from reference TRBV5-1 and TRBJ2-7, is KAGVTQTPRYLIKTRGQQVTLSCSPISGHRSVSWYQQTPGQGLQFLFEYFSETQRNKGNFPGRFSGRQFSNSRSEMNVSTLELGDSALYLCASSLASGTYEQYFGPGTRLTVT.

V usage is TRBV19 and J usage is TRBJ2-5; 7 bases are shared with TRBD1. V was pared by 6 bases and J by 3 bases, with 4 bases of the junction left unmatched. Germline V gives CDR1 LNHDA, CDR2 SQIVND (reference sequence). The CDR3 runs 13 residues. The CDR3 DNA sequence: TGTGCCAGTAGACAGGGGTCGGAAGAGACCCAGTACTTC. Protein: CASRQGSEETQYF.

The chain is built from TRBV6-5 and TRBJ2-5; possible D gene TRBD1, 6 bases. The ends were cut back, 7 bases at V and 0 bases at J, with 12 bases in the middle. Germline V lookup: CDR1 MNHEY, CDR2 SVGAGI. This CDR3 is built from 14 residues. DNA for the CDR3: TGTGCCAGCAAGGTCGGGACACACCAAGAGACCCAGTACTTC. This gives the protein CASKVGTHQETQYF.

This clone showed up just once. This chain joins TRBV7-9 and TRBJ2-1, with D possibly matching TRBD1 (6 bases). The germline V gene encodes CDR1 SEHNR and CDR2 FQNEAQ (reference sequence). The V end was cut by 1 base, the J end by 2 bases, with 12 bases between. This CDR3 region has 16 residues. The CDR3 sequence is CASSLDGRQAYNEQFF. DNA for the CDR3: TGTGCCAGCAGCTTAGATGGGAGACAGGCCTACAATGAGCAGTTCTTC.

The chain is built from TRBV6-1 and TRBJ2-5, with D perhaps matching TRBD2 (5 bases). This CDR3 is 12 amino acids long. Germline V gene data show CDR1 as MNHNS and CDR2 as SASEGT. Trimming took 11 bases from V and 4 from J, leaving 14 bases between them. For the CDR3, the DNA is TGTGCCGCGAGACGGGGTACAGAGACCCAGTACTTC. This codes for CAARRGTETQYF.

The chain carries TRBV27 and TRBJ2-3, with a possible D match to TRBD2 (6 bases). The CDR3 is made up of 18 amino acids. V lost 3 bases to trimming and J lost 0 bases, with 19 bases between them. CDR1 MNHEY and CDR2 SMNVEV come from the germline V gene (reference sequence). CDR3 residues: CASSFSGPDYSSTDTQYF. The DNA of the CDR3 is TGTGCCAGCAGTTTCTCGGGCCCGGACTATTCTAGCACAGATACGCAGTATTTT.